The TCR beta chain described here comes from a study of T cells in localized non-small cell lung cancer. Study-level points and caveats: Adjacent lung tissue had a median around 57 of the top 100 clones found in the tumor. Higher adjacent-lung clonality was associated with shorter survival. Uninvolved adjacent lung showed the highest T cell clonality, exceeding tumor. Heterogeneity within the tumor remains possible, as just one region underwent sequencing.

Remarks on this clone: Antigen unknown.

Assay used: immunoSEQ multiplex PCR; TCRdb lists only in-frame clones, some missing. The sample gives 38,000 or so clones, around 81% of which show up once; approximately 7.4% is in the top ten. Trimming removed 6 bases from V and 0 bases from J; junction bases left unmatched: 4. This CDR3 is built from 15 residues. CDR1 is LNHDA and CDR2 is SQIVND in the germline V gene (reference sequence). The source is a male donor at least 60 years old with stage II lung adenocarcinoma. The specimen comprised peripheral blood mononuclear cells, sampled before any cancer treatment. This chain connects TRBV19 to TRBJ2-2, with 7 bases fitting TRBD1. The CDR3 protein is CASSKDRTNTGELFF. The CDR3 DNA reads TGTGCCAGTAGCAAGGACAGGACGAACACCGGGGAGCTGTTTTTT.